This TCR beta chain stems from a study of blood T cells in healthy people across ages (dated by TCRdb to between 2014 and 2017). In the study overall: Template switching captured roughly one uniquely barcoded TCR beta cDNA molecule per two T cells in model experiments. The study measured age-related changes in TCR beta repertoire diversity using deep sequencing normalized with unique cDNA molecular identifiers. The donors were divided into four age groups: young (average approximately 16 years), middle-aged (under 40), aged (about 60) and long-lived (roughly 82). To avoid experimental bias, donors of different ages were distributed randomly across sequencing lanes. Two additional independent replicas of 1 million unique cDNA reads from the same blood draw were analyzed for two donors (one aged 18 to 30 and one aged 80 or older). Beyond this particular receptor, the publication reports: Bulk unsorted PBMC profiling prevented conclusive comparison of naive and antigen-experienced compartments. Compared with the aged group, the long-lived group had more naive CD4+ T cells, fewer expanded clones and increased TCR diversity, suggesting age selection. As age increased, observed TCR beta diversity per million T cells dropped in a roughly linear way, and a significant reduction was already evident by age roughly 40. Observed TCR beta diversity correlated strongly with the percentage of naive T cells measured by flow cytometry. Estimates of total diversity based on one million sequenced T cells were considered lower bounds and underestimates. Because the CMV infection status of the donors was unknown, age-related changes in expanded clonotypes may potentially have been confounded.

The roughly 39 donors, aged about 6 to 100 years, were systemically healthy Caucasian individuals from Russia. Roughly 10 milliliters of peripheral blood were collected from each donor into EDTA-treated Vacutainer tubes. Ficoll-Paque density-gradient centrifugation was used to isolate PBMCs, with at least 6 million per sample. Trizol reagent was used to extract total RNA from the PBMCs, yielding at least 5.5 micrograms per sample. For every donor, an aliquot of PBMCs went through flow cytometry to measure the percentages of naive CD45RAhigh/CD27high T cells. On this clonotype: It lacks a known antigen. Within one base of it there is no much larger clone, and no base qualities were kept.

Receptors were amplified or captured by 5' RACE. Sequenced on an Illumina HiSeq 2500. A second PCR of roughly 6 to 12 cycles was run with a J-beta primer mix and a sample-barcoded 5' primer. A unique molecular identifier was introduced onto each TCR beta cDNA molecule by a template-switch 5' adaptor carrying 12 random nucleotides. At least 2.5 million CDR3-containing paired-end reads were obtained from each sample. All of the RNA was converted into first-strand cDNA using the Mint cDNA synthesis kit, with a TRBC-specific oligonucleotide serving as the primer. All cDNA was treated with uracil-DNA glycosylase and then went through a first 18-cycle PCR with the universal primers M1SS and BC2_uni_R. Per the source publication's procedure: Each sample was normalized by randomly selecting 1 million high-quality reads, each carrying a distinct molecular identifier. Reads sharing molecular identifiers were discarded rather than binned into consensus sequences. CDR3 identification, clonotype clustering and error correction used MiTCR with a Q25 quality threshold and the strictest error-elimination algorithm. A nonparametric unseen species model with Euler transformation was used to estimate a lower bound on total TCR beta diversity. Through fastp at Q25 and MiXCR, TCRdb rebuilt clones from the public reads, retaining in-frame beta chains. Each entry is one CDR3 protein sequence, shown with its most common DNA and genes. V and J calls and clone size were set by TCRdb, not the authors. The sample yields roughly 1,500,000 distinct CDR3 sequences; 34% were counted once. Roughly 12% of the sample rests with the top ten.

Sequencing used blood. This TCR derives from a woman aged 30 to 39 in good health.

The DNA sequence reads TGCAGTGCTAGAAGGTTGTGGGGCAATCAGCCCCAGCATTTT. Its amino acids are CSARRLWGNQPQHF. The chain is made from TRBV20-1 and TRBJ1-5, with the D gene not confidently named. V and J lose 2 bases and 2 bases, and a span of 10 bases separates them. Including the terminal cysteine and phenylalanine, the CDR3 comprises 14 residues. Only CDR3 DNA is held: 42 bases, read in frame from base 1. CDR1 and CDR2 (DFQATT, SNEGSKA) derive from the germline V gene (reference sequence).